The 9 T cell receptor beta chains presented below share a single source sample, sequenced in a study of control samples from healthy donors and cancer patients. Here immunoSEQ multiplex PCR was the method, and the copy in TCRdb shows in-frame clones only, minus some. Of approximately 50,000 clones listed, 85% to 95% are singletons. Input material: blood. Receptors originate from a man aged 25-45 years in good health.

About this clone: The sample has other DNA sequences that encode this CDR3 too. The chain carries TRBV10-3 and TRBJ1-1, with D perhaps TRBD1 (5 bases). V lost 7 bases, J lost 0 bases, and 9 bases lay in between. Germline V gene sequence: CDR1 ENHRY, CDR2 SYGVKD. This CDR3 comprises 13 residues. The CDR3 bases are TGTGCCATCAATCAGGGACTGAACACTGAAGCTTTCTTT. This sequence encodes CAINQGLNTEAFF.

The CDR3 region is CASTPELAGAQQYF. In DNA, the CDR3 is TGTGCCAGCACCCCTGAGCTAGCGGGAGCCCAGCAGTACTTC. The chain is built from TRBV2 and TRBJ2-7, with 10 bases matching TRBD2. The germline V gene has CDR1 SNHLY and CDR2 FYNNEI. The CDR3 sequence is 14 residues long. With 7 bases clipped from V and 8 bases from J, the junction kept 11 bases outside the gene matches.

The chain joins TRBV28 to TRBJ2-5, with unresolved D. Germline V gives CDR1 MDHEN, CDR2 SYDVKM. V was trimmed by 5 bases and J by 1 base, leaving 2 bases between them. This CDR3 contains 11 residues. CDR3 region: CASSPQETQYF. CDR3 coding DNA: TGTGCCAGCAGTCCCCAAGAGACCCAGTACTTC.

The chain has TRBV13 and TRBJ1-1, with D uncertain. The CDR3 is made up of 11 amino acids. The germline V gene has CDR1 PRHDT and CDR2 FYEKMQ (reference sequence). V was pared by 6 bases and J by 4 bases, with 6 bases between. The CDR3: CASSSSTEAFF. In DNA form, the CDR3 reads TGTGCCAGCAGTTCGAGCACTGAAGCTTTCTTT. Looking up the rest from reference TRBV13 and TRBJ1-1 gives the full variable domain: AAGVIQSPRHLIKEKRETATLKCYPIPRHDTVYWYQQGPGQDPQFLISFYEKMQSDKGSIPDRFSAQQFSDYHSELNMSSLELGDSALYFCASSSSTEAFFGQGTRLTVV.

V gene TRBV24-1 combines with J gene TRBJ2-5; 11 bases are a match to TRBD2. There are 16 residues in the CDR3. Germline trimming cut 1 base from V and 5 bases from J; bases unmatched to any gene: 5. The V gene's germline CDR1 is KGHDR and CDR2 SFDVKD. DNA for the CDR3: TGTGCCACCAGTGATTTAACTAGCGGGAGAAGTGAGACCCAGTACTTC. This encodes CATSDLTSGRSETQYF.

The chain combines TRBV21-1 with TRBJ2-1; the table calls TRBD2, which could not be checked here. TRBV21-1 is noted as a pseudogene. The CDR3 is made up of 17 amino acids. The CDR3 DNA reads TGTGCCAGCAGCAAAACTAGCGGGAGGGCCGGAGGAGATGAGCAGTTCTTC. Amino acids: CASSKTSGRAGGDEQFF.

The chain links TRBV9 to TRBJ2-2; D may correspond to TRBD1 or TRBD2 (5 bases each). The CDR3 is made up of 14 amino acids. Per germline, CDR1 SGDLS and CDR2 YYNGEE. V gave up 2 bases and J gave up 6 bases, with 11 bases separating them. CDR3 amino acids: CASSVRVEAGELFF. The CDR3 DNA follows: TGTGCCAGCAGCGTCAGGGTGGAGGCCGGGGAGCTGTTTTTT.

The chain has TRBV19 and TRBJ1-5; D possibly corresponds to TRBD1 (6 bases). Trimming took 3 bases from V and 2 from J, leaving 14 bases between them. In germline, CDR1 is LNHDA, CDR2 SQIVND (reference sequence). CDR3 size: 16 residues. The CDR3: CASSIRGPEGNQPQHF. The CDR3 nucleotides read TGTGCCAGTAGTATCAGGGGACCAGAGGGCAATCAGCCCCAGCATTTT.

The V gene is TRBV5-6, the J gene TRBJ2-3, with TRBD2 as a possible D gene (5 bases). V was trimmed by 4 bases and J by 3 bases, leaving 21 bases between them. Germline assignment: CDR1 SGHDT and CDR2 YYEEEE. There are 17 residues in the CDR3. The CDR3 loop reads CASSPRPRPLGTDTQYF. CDR3 DNA: TGTGCCAGCAGCCCTCGCCCCCGGCCACTAGGGACAGATACGCAGTATTTT.